The 24 T cell receptor beta chains below all came from one sample that was sequenced in a study of sequential checkpoint blockade in melanoma. The protocol was immunoSEQ multiplex PCR, while the TCRdb copy is restricted to in-frame clones and leaves out a portion. The sample carries around 12,000 clones, approximately 68% recorded once. Treatment described: randomized to nivolumab then ipilimumab (arm A) or the reverse (arm B). This material consisted of CD8+ T cells sorted from blood (inferred from file names), taken from a patient given nivolumab and ipilimumab in sequence. The receptors shown here come from a human donor with melanoma.

The chain has TRBV11-2 and TRBJ2-7; D is possibly TRBD1 (6 bases). The CDR3 spans 15 residues. Deletions cut 1 base from V and 6 bases from J, with 16 bases between. The germline gives CDR1 SGHAT, CDR2 FQNNGV. Here the CDR3 DNA reads TGTGCCAGCAGCTTAGGGCAGGGGCGCCCGGGCGAGCAGTACTTC. It yields the protein CASSLGQGRPGEQYF.

Here the CDR3 reads CASSLGRQGSSGNTIYF. The CDR3 bases are TGTGCCAGCAGCTTAGGGCGACAGGGGAGCTCTGGAAACACCATATATTTT. The chain uses TRBV7-9 and TRBJ1-3; 8 bases line up with TRBD1. The CDR3 covers 17 residues. The V segment lost 1 base and the J segment 0 bases; nucleotides outside the gene matches: 5. Germline V gives CDR1 SEHNR, CDR2 FQNEAQ (reference sequence).

This clone appeared once. CDR3 sequence reads: CASSEGLAYEQYF. The CDR3 DNA sequence: TGTGCCAGCAGCGAGGGACTAGCGTACGAGCAGTACTTC. The chain carries TRBV6-5 and TRBJ2-7; TRBD2 matches 10 bases. CDR1 is MNHEY and CDR2 is SVGAGI in the germline V gene. The CDR3 runs 13 residues. V lost 6 bases and J lost 4; bases outside the gene matches: 3.

The gene calls are TRBV28 and TRBJ2-7; 8 bases are a match to TRBD2. Germline V lookup: CDR1 MDHEN, CDR2 SYDVKM. The CDR3 covers 14 residues. The V gene end was trimmed by 5 bases and the J gene end by 2 bases; junction bases not matched to a gene: 5. CDR3 sequence (DNA): TGTGCCAGCAGTGGGGGACTAGGCCCCTACGAGCAGTACTTC. It translates to CASSGGLGPYEQYF.

This clone was counted only a few times. V gene TRBV11-2 combines with J gene TRBJ1-3, with 7 bases matching TRBD1. Trimming cost V 5 bases and J 2 bases; bases outside gene matches: 9. The CDR3 extends over 16 amino acids. Germline V gene sequence: CDR1 SGHAT, CDR2 FQNNGV. The CDR3 loop is CASSTFRDSTGNTIYF. CDR3 nucleotides: TGTGCCAGCAGCACTTTTCGGGACAGCACTGGAAACACCATATATTTT.

The chain has TRBV4-3 and TRBJ2-7; TRBD1 matches at 7 bases. CDR3 length: 12 amino acids. V was pared by 4 bases and J by 3 bases, with 0 bases of the junction left unmatched. The germline V gene encodes CDR1 LGHNA and CDR2 YSLEER. CDR3 amino acids: CASSRDSYEQYF. As DNA, the CDR3 is TGCGCCAGCAGCCGGGACAGCTACGAGCAGTACTTC.

The chain carries TRBV4-2 and TRBJ2-3; D is uncertain. The CDR3 totals 12 residues. Germline CDR1 reads LGHNA; CDR2 reads YNFKEQ. The V end lost 1 base, the J end lost 4 bases, and 3 bases lay between the germline ends. CDR3 region: CASSQASDTQYF. The CDR3 nucleotides read TGTGCCAGCAGCCAAGCTTCAGATACGCAGTATTTT.

The chain couples TRBV27 to TRBJ1-1, with D perhaps TRBD1 (6 bases). The CDR3 has 15 amino acids. Per the germline V gene, CDR1 is MNHEY and CDR2 is SMNVEV (reference sequence). V was cut by 6 bases and J by 0 bases, with 14 bases left in between. CDR3 loop: CASREKGGMNTEAFF. CDR3 bases: TGTGCCAGCAGGGAAAAGGGGGGGATGAACACTGAAGCTTTCTTT.

The genes are TRBV6-5 and TRBJ1-1; 8 positions agree with TRBD1. This CDR3 has 13 residues. CDR1 and CDR2 from the germline V gene are MNHEY and SVGAGI. V lost 6 bases and J lost 4; bases outside the gene matches: 4. CDR3 sequence reads: CASRPGGSTEAFF. The CDR3 DNA sequence: TGTGCCAGCAGGCCAGGGGGCAGCACTGAAGCTTTCTTT.

As regards this clone: Sequence at one end of the junction differs from germline and may be a read error. This chain joins TRBV5-1 and TRBJ2-7; 10 bases match TRBD2. Germline lookup yields CDR1 SGHRS and CDR2 YFSETQ. This CDR3 is 14 amino acids long. For the CDR3, the DNA is TGTGCCAGCAGCCCGGGACTAGCGAATTACGAGCAGTACTTC. It translates to CASSPGLANYEQYF. Complete variable domain (other parts from reference TRBV5-1 and TRBJ2-7): KAGVTQTPRYLIKTRGQQVTLSCSPISGHRSVSWYQQTPGQGLQFLFEYFSETQRNKGNFPGRFSGRQFSNSRSEMNVSTLELGDSALYLCASSPGLANYEQYFGPGTRLTVT.

This clone was counted between two and nine times. This chain connects TRBV5-4 to TRBJ2-6; D gene ambiguous. V was clipped by 0 bases and J by 2 bases, with 9 bases between them. Germline V CDR1 and CDR2: SGHNT, YYREEE (reference sequence). The CDR3 has 16 residues. CDR3 in DNA: TGTGCCAGCAGCTTGGCCGTCCGGGCTGGGGCCAACGTCCTGACTTTC. This codes for CASSLAVRAGANVLTF.

The rearrangement links TRBV9 to TRBJ1-5; 8 nucleotides match TRBD1. Germline lookup yields CDR1 SGDLS and CDR2 YYNGEE. The CDR3 contains 14 residues. The V and J ends lost 5 bases and 5 bases, in that order; junction bases with no gene match: 6. DNA of the CDR3: TGTGCCAGCAGTGAGACAGGGGCGCATCAGCCCCAGCATTTT. Translation gives CASSETGAHQPQHF.

The chain is built from TRBV9 and TRBJ2-3; 7 nucleotides align to TRBD2. The V and J ends lost 6 bases and 0 bases, in that order; junction bases with no gene match: 7. Germline assignment: CDR1 SGDLS and CDR2 YYNGEE. The CDR3 spans 15 residues. CDR3 sequence reads: CASTPWGGSTDTQYF. Written as DNA, the CDR3 is TGTGCCAGCACCCCCTGGGGAGGGAGCACAGATACGCAGTATTTT.

The chain is built from TRBV4-2 and TRBJ2-1; the D is unclear. V gave up 1 base and J gave up 1 base, with 8 bases separating them. CDR3 length: 15 residues. Germline loops: CDR1 LGHNA, CDR2 YNFKEQ. CDR3 region: CASSQGHGSYNEQFF. The CDR3 nucleotides read TGTGCCAGCAGCCAAGGGCACGGGTCCTACAATGAGCAGTTCTTC.

The CDR3 DNA sequence: TGTGCCAGCAGCTCAGAAGCGGGGGGTAGGGATACGCAGTATTTT. This translates into CASSSEAGGRDTQYF. The chain uses TRBV7-9 and TRBJ2-3; 9 bases are shared with TRBD2. This CDR3 contains 15 residues. V lost 4 bases to trimming and J lost 6 bases; unmatched junction nucleotides: 8. The V gene's germline CDR1 is SEHNR and CDR2 FQNEAQ (reference sequence). The whole variable domain, filled in from reference TRBV7-9 and TRBJ2-3, reads DTGVSQNPRHKITKRGQNVTFRCDPISEHNRLYWYRQTLGQGPEFLTYFQNEAQLEKSRLLSDRFSAERPKGSFSTLEIQRTEQGDSAMYLCASSSEAGGRDTQYFGPGTRLTVL.

This clone was detected once. This chain uses TRBV9 with TRBJ2-7; TRBD1 aligns across 9 bases. This CDR3 comprises 15 residues. The J segment lost 6 bases and the V segment lost 0 bases, leaving 7 bases of the junction unmatched. Looked up from germline, CDR1 is SGDLS and CDR2 is YYNGEE. The CDR3 here is CASSVEQGAQVEQYF. The DNA for the CDR3 is TGTGCCAGCAGCGTAGAACAGGGGGCCCAAGTCGAGCAGTACTTC.

The chain couples TRBV5-1 to TRBJ2-5; D uncertain. The CDR3 loop spans 14 amino acids. The V end was cut by 3 bases, the J end by 0 bases, with 9 bases between. Per germline, CDR1 SGHRS and CDR2 YFSETQ. The CDR3 DNA reads TGCGCCAGCAGCTCCGCTACCGACCAAGAGACCCAGTACTTC. Translation gives CASSSATDQETQYF. The entire variable domain, with the rest obtained from reference TRBV5-1 and TRBJ2-5, is as follows: KAGVTQTPRYLIKTRGQQVTLSCSPISGHRSVSWYQQTPGQGLQFLFEYFSETQRNKGNFPGRFSGRQFSNSRSEMNVSTLELGDSALYLCASSSATDQETQYFGPGTRLLVL.

This clone was counted a few times. This rearrangement joins TRBV7-9 to TRBJ2-2; possibly TRBD1 for D (5 bases). The CDR3 loop spans 14 amino acids. Germline CDR1 SEHNR, CDR2 FQNEAQ (reference sequence). Deletions cut 5 bases from V and 4 bases from J, with 11 bases between. In nucleotides, the CDR3 is TGTGCCAGCAGCCGACTCACAGGCACCGGGGAGCTGTTTTTT. Amino acid sequence: CASSRLTGTGELFF.

The table lists this clone with a few counts. The rearrangement uses TRBV10-1 and TRBJ2-7; D is unclear. The CDR3 is 14 amino acids. Trimming left V 0 bases short and J 0 bases short, with 6 bases between. Germline CDR1 WNHNN, CDR2 SYGVQD (reference sequence). CDR3 region: CASSESTNSYEQYF. The CDR3 bases are TGCGCCAGCAGTGAGTCGACAAACTCCTACGAGCAGTACTTC.

Only a few counts were recorded for this clone. The chain uses TRBV4-2 and TRBJ2-3; 11 nucleotides agree with TRBD2. The V gene's germline CDR1 is LGHNA and CDR2 YNFKEQ. The CDR3 is made up of 15 amino acids. The J segment lost 3 bases and the V segment lost 3 bases, leaving 2 bases of the junction unmatched. This CDR3 is CASSQGLAATDTQYF. The CDR3 nucleotides read TGTGCCAGCAGCCAGGGACTAGCGGCAACAGATACGCAGTATTTT.

This clone was seen just once. The chain joins TRBV11-1 to TRBJ2-5; the D gene is possibly TRBD1 (6 bases). Looked up from germline, CDR1 is SGHAT and CDR2 is FQDESV (reference sequence). V shed 2 bases and J shed 1 base, with 17 bases lying between them. The CDR3 totals 17 residues. The CDR3 sequence: CASSLSYGWGPQETQYF. CDR3 sequence (DNA): TGTGCCAGCAGCTTATCCTATGGCTGGGGGCCCCAAGAGACCCAGTACTTC.

The J gene is TRBJ2-1, the V gene TRBV7-9; 10 nucleotides align to TRBD2. Trimming cost V 5 bases and J 4 bases; bases outside gene matches: 8. Germline CDR1 is SEHNR and CDR2 is FQNEAQ (reference sequence). This CDR3 spans 16 amino acids. The CDR3 DNA reads TGTGCCAGCAGCCCACGGACTAGCGGAGATTACAATGAGCAGTTCTTC. This encodes CASSPRTSGDYNEQFF.

The chain uses TRBV7-9 and TRBJ2-5, with 12 bases that match TRBD1. Trimming at V came to 2 bases and at J to 4 bases, leaving 5 bases not matched to a gene. CDR1 is SEHNR and CDR2 is FQNEAQ in the germline V gene (reference sequence). CDR3 size: 16 residues. The CDR3 is CASSLPRDRGPETQYF. The CDR3 DNA reads TGTGCCAGCAGCTTACCCCGGGACAGGGGGCCAGAGACCCAGTACTTC.

This sequence joins TRBV6-1 and TRBJ1-5; 10 bases align to TRBD1. Germline V gives CDR1 MNHNS, CDR2 SASEGT. V lost 6 bases, J lost 9 bases, and 5 bases stayed unmatched. The CDR3 is 13 residues long. The CDR3 DNA reads TGTGCCAGCAGGGGGACAGGGGTGTGGCCCCAGCATTTT. Its protein product is CASRGTGVWPQHF.